The TCR beta chain described here comes from a study of response to subunit inactivated influenza vaccine. One entry per CDR3 protein results from TCRdb running MiXCR on the RT-PCR reads. This sample carries over 400,000 distinct CDR3 sequences, approximately 13% of them seen once, and the ten largest clones take less than 15%. CDR1 and CDR2 from the germline V gene are SQVTM and ANQGSEA. CDR3 size: 11 residues. V lost 7 bases to trimming and J lost 6 bases; unmatched junction nucleotides: 3. This clonotype has only a few counts. The source is a man aged 50-60 years who received an inactivated influenza vaccine. The sequences come from PBMCs from blood, collected 40 to 50 days after vaccination. The chain uses TRBV29-1 and TRBJ2-1; 7 bases agree with TRBD1. The CDR3 sequence: CSGRDSNEQFF. The CDR3 nucleotides read TGCAGCGGTCGGGACAGCAATGAGCAGTTCTTC.